This T cell receptor (beta chain) is from a study of shared clonotypes between healthy human individuals (dated by TCRdb to the early 2020s). About the study as a whole: The cohort included a few men and two women between 18 and 49 years of age. To increase sequencing depth and limit assay-specific biases, TCR repertoire library preparation and sequencing were carried out by different laboratories using diverse techniques. Leukapheresis yielded between about 0.94 and 8.9 billion PBMCs per donor. Per donor, three plates each were used for CD4 naive and CD4 memory, two for CD8 naive, and one for CD8 memory. Blood TCR repertoires of five healthy adults were deeply sequenced to estimate repertoire size and the extent of clonotype sharing between individuals. Study-wide conclusions, independent of this receptor: Naive subsets generally had larger estimated clonotype richness than memory subsets. About 5% of naive CD4, roughly 3.5% of naive CD8, approximately 2% of memory CD4, and around 0.42% of memory CD8 clonotypes were shared across a handful of donors. Pairwise subsampling led to the expectation that sequencing depth would affect the degree of clonotype sharing among donors. The small number of donors limited the genetic and exposure-history diversity represented. Clonotypes shared by all four sorted-subset donors showed higher generation probabilities than non-shared clonotypes. Incomplete sequencing was indicated by rarefaction of sorted-subset datasets, despite the large sequencing depth. Sampling was limited to blood, and TCR repertoires in tissue likely differ from TCR repertoires in blood.

V is trimmed back by 9 bases and J by 13 bases, and the junction contains 8 bases that no gene match accounts for. Taken from cysteine to phenylalanine, the CDR3 has 13 residues. Of the read, only the CDR3 DNA is kept; its 39 bases are in frame from base 1. In the germline V gene, CDR1 corresponds to MNHNS and CDR2 to SASEGT. The donors were healthy, HIV-negative adults with no recently reported acute infections or vaccinations. Every donor was a Caucasian adult residing in Nashville, Tennessee, USA. CD4+ T cells were enriched by magnetic negative selection; naive cells were then positively selected on CD45RA, and the negative fraction formed the memory subset. After blood collection by leukapheresis, PBMCs were isolated using Ficoll-Histopaque density gradient centrifugation and then cryopreserved in the vapor phase of liquid nitrogen. Purity and quantity of every magnetically sorted T cell population were checked by analytical flow cytometry. Genomic DNA was isolated from each sorted fraction and quantified by UV absorbance on a Nanodrop 2000c.

For this clone: This receptor's antigen is unknown. No base quality information exists; no much larger clone differs at one position.

TCR CDR3 regions were amplified from genomic DNA by multiplex PCR using the deep immunoSEQ assay. Genomic DNA extracted from each cell subset was distributed evenly over all wells of several immunoSEQ 96-well plates, and each plate served as one replicate. For sorted subsets, 200 to 250 ng of genomic DNA, equivalent to around 30,000 T cell genomes, went into each replicate PCR. Purified libraries were quantified with a Qubit 3.0 fluorometer, sized on a Bioanalyzer 2100, and re-quantified with the KAPA Library Quantification kit. A separate single-read 150-cycle Illumina NextSeq 550 flow cell was used to sequence each immunoSEQ 96-well plate. Per the source publication's procedure: The immunoSEQ output contained only junctional sequences without quality scores, so filtering could not match that applied to full-length reads. Sequences were annotated with PyIR, a Python wrapper for IgBLAST v1.9, and V/J genes and CDR3 were assigned using IMGT germline references. Any read was removed if the V/J assignment was weak (E-value above 1e-6), the CDR3 was missing, or the read contained stop codons, out-of-frame junctions, or ambiguous translated residues. V3J clonotypes were defined by identical inferred V gene, J gene, and CDR3 amino acid sequence. The percentage overlap between two repertoires was calculated by dividing the number of shared unique clonotypes by the size of the smaller repertoire. RTK rarefaction, the Chao1 estimator, and Recon v2.1 estimates of unobserved clonotypes were used to assess repertoire richness. OLGA was used to compute generation probabilities for all TCRbeta clonotypes that the gDNA method yielded from a few donors. Here the immuneACCESS table is served through TCRdb, limited to in-frame sequences with V and J called. Missing clones are a known gap in these copies; in checked studies unresolved V genes cover under half, and the rest lacks a known reason. The V and J calls and clone size come from that table; D and trimming were worked out from the DNA. This sample gives just over 2,000,000 clones in total; 85% to 95% of them show up just once. In total, the top ten clones hold approximately 0.13% of the sample.

The chain couples TRBV6-1 to TRBJ1-6, with 11 middle bases fitting TRBD1. The receptor comes from a man aged 18-30 years in good health. Sequencing used naive CD4+ T cells sorted from blood. What this sample's cell subset or site label stands for: CD45RA+ positively selected. In nucleotides, the sequence is TGTGCCAGTTGGGACAGGGGGGCGAGGCCCCTCCACTTT. It translates as CASWDRGARPLHF.